These 22 T cell receptor beta chains originate from one sample sequenced in a study of T-cell memory formation after mild COVID-19. TCRdb re-derived calls from the 5' RACE reads in MiXCR, one entry per CDR3 protein. The sample carries some 320,000 distinct CDR3 sequences, 13% to 15% recorded once. The sequenced sample was PBMCs or a T cell subset sorted from them (not recorded which). The receptor source for this set is a man between 18 and 35 years old who had mild COVID-19 (a few samples of this study predate the infection). Cell type and time point are not known.

The genes are TRBV27 and TRBJ2-5; perhaps TRBD2 as D (6 bases). The CDR3 sequence is 13 residues long. CDR1 and CDR2 (germline): MNHEY, SMNVEV (reference sequence). Trimming took off 5 bases at V and 5 bases at J, with 12 bases between the two ends. CDR3 sequence reads: CASSTAGRETQYF. The CDR3 DNA reads as TGTGCCAGCAGTACCGCAGGGAGGGAGACCCAGTACTTC.

This clonotype was picked up a small number of times. The V and J genes are TRBV5-1 and TRBJ2-1; 7 bases match TRBD2. The junction had 19 bases not matched to a gene; V was cut back by 5 bases and J by 8 bases. Germline CDR1 SGHRS, CDR2 YFSETQ. The CDR3 runs 17 residues. CDR3 amino acids: CASRTGGAPGGIDEQFF. The CDR3 bases are TGCGCCAGCAGGACTGGAGGCGCTCCGGGGGGAATCGATGAGCAGTTCTTC.

This clonotype was seen more than once but under ten times. The V call is TRBV12-3 or TRBV12-4, the J call TRBJ1-1; 7 bases are shared with TRBD1. The CDR3 loop spans 14 amino acids. The J segment lost 3 bases and the V segment lost 2 bases, leaving 3 bases of the junction unmatched. In nucleotides, the CDR3 is TGTGCCAGCAGTTTATCAGGGGGGGACACTGAAGCTTTCTTT. Protein: CASSLSGGDTEAFF.

On this clonotype: Germline and junction disagree at one end, which may indicate a read error. This chain links TRBV5-6 with TRBJ1-2; D is perhaps TRBD1 (5 bases). Germline-derived CDR1 and CDR2 are SGHDT and YYEEEE. The CDR3 runs 15 residues. The CDR3 DNA is TGTGCCAGCAGCTTAGGACGTGGGACTAACTATGGATACACCTTC. It specifies CASSLGRGTNYGYTF.

This chain links TRBV7-2 with TRBJ2-1; 10 bases align to TRBD2. V gave up 1 base and J gave up 8 bases; unmatched junction bases: 5. This CDR3 has 15 amino acids. CDR1 is SGHTA and CDR2 is FQGNSA in the germline V gene. The DNA of the CDR3 is TGTGCCAGCAGCTTAGAGTTAGCGGGGGGTGATGAGCAGTTCTTC. Encoded protein: CASSLELAGGDEQFF.

The gene calls are TRBV7-2 and TRBJ2-3, with 7 bases identical to TRBD2. This CDR3 has 19 residues. The J segment lost 0 bases and the V segment lost 2 bases, leaving 14 bases of the junction unmatched. Germline V gene sequence: CDR1 SGHTA, CDR2 FQGNSA. This CDR3 reads CASSLMAASGTSSTDTQYF. As DNA, the CDR3 is TGTGCCAGCAGCTTAATGGCGGCTAGCGGAACGTCTAGCACAGATACGCAGTATTTT.

This clonotype was counted only a few times. The chain uses TRBV14 and TRBJ2-1; 7 bases match TRBD1. CDR1 and CDR2 (germline): SGHDN, FVKESK. The CDR3 runs to 20 residues. J lost 0 bases, V lost 5 bases, and 19 bases had no gene match. Here the CDR3 DNA reads TGTGCCAGCAGCGCGTCCGGGACAGCCCTTTGGGAAAGCTCCTACAATGAGCAGTTCTTC. Its translation is CASSASGTALWESSYNEQFF.

This clonotype has at least ten counts. This chain connects TRBV12-3 or TRBV12-4 to TRBJ2-1, with D maybe TRBD1 (5 bases). Between the trimmed V and J ends, which lost 5 bases and 6 bases, there was a span of 17 bases. This CDR3 is built from 15 residues. The CDR3 sequence is CASSTRGSPPNEQFF. For the CDR3, the DNA is TGTGCCAGCAGTACAAGGGGCTCTCCCCCCAATGAGCAGTTCTTC.

This clonotype was counted a few times. The CDR3 bases are TGTGCCTGGAGTGTTGTGGGGAATACGCAGTATTTT. Protein product: CAWSVVGNTQYF. The gene calls are TRBV30 and TRBJ2-3; D remains ambiguous. The V gene lost 0 bases and the J gene lost 7 bases, with 8 bases spanning the gap. Per germline, CDR1 GTSNPN and CDR2 SVGIG (reference sequence). CDR3 length equals 12 residues.

The chain carries TRBV27 and TRBJ2-3, with 11 bases lining up with TRBD2. The CDR3 contains 17 residues. J gave up 0 bases and V 1 base, and 3 bases lay outside the gene matches. Germline V CDR1 and CDR2: MNHEY, SMNVEV (reference sequence). CDR3 sequence (DNA): TGTGCCAGCAGTTTATGGGGACTAGCGGTTAGCACAGATACGCAGTATTTT. Protein sequence: CASSLWGLAVSTDTQYF.

This clonotype came up a few times. This chain connects TRBV20-1 to TRBJ2-5; 12 positions agree with TRBD1. Germline V lookup: CDR1 DFQATT, CDR2 SNEGSKA (reference sequence). The V segment lost 6 bases and the J segment 5 bases; nucleotides outside the gene matches: 7. The CDR3 totals 14 residues. The DNA of the CDR3 is TGCAGTGCCCCGGGACAGGGGGCGAGGGAGACCCAGTACTTC. Its translation is CSAPGQGARETQYF.

The V call is TRBV25-1, the J call TRBJ2-5; no reliable D call. CDR3 length: 13 residues. With 2 bases removed from V and 5 bases from J, the gap between germline ends came to 9 bases. Per germline, CDR1 MGHDK and CDR2 SYGVNS. CDR3 sequence (DNA): TGTGCCAGCAGTGAAATTAGCCGGGAGACCCAGTACTTC. It is translated as CASSEISRETQYF.

This clonotype has only a few counts. DNA for the CDR3: TGTGCCAGCAGCGGAACCTCGGGCAAAAACATTCAGTACTTC. Its translation is CASSGTSGKNIQYF. The J gene is TRBJ2-4, the V gene TRBV9; D is uncertain. V lost 3 bases, J lost 3 bases, and 10 bases lay in between. CDR1 is SGDLS, CDR2 YYNGEE, per germline. CDR3 length equals 14 residues.

CDR3 residues: CASSAQGYNSPLHF. For the CDR3, the DNA is TGTGCCAGCAGTGCTCAGGGGTATAATTCACCCCTCCACTTT. This rearrangement joins TRBV6-4 to TRBJ1-6, with D maybe TRBD1 (6 bases). The V and J ends lost 4 bases and 4 bases respectively, with 8 bases between them. Germline values: CDR1 MRHNA, CDR2 SNTAGT. The CDR3 contains 14 residues.

CDR3 sequence reads: CASRSTGLPGANVLTF. In DNA, the CDR3 is TGCGCCAGCAGGTCGACAGGGCTCCCTGGGGCCAACGTCCTGACTTTC. The chain employs TRBV5-1 and TRBJ2-6; TRBD1 matches at 7 bases. From germline, CDR1 is SGHRS and CDR2 YFSETQ. The V segment lost 5 bases and the J segment 2 bases; nucleotides outside the gene matches: 7. The CDR3 extends over 16 amino acids.

This clonotype was seen repeatedly, ten times or more. The rearrangement uses TRBV20-1 and TRBJ2-7; 7 bases match TRBD1. The CDR3 has 14 amino acids. The V and J ends lost 6 bases and 3 bases, in that order; junction bases with no gene match: 11. CDR1 DFQATT and CDR2 SNEGSKA come from the germline V gene (reference sequence). The CDR3: CSAKSGTVFYEQYF. For the CDR3, the DNA is TGCAGTGCCAAATCCGGGACAGTATTCTACGAGCAGTACTTC.

The J gene is TRBJ2-7, the V gene TRBV4-1; tentatively, D is TRBD1 (6 bases). V was shortened by 4 bases and J by 4 bases, with 14 bases between the two germline ends. Per germline, CDR1 MGHRA and CDR2 YSYEKL. This CDR3 contains 14 residues. CDR3 DNA sequence: TGCGCCAGCAGCCGGACTTCAGGGGAATACGAGCAGTACTTC. It yields the protein CASSRTSGEYEQYF.

This clonotype was seen a handful of times. The chain combines TRBV21-1 with TRBJ2-7. TRBV21-1 is a listed pseudogene. The CDR3 loop spans 13 amino acids. Here the CDR3 DNA reads TGTGCCAGCAGCAAAAAGGTCGTGGGTCAGCAGTACGTC. This sequence encodes CASSKKVVGQQYV.

The rearrangement joins TRBV4-2 to TRBJ1-1; D remains ambiguous. The germline V gene has CDR1 LGHNA and CDR2 YNFKEQ. The CDR3 sequence is 13 residues long. V lost 4 bases and J 1 base, leaving 7 bases between the germline ends. The CDR3 sequence is CASSPYENTEAFF. CDR3 sequence (DNA): TGTGCCAGCAGCCCCTACGAGAACACTGAAGCTTTCTTT.

This clonotype was counted only a few times. The rearrangement uses TRBV12-3 or TRBV12-4 and TRBJ1-2; D gene ambiguous. CDR3 size: 14 residues. V was pared by 1 base and J by 2 bases, with 8 bases between. The CDR3 DNA follows: TGTGCCAGCAGTTTAGGGGCAGAAAACTATGGCTACACCTTC. This translates into CASSLGAENYGYTF.

This clonotype was found a few times. The chain combines TRBV29-1 with TRBJ2-6, with D unresolved. The CDR3 is made up of 13 amino acids. The ends were cut back, 7 bases at V and 1 base at J, with 8 bases in the middle. Germline V lookup: CDR1 SQVTM, CDR2 ANQGSEA. This chain's CDR3 is CSAGESGANVLTF. CDR3 in DNA: TGCAGCGCCGGAGAGTCTGGGGCCAACGTCCTGACTTTC.

The rearrangement joins TRBV10-3 to TRBJ1-5; tentative D call: TRBD1 (5 bases). V lost 3 bases to trimming and J lost 6 bases, with 9 bases between them. The CDR3 is 13 amino acids. CDR1 and CDR2 from the germline V gene are ENHRY and SYGVKD. The chain's CDR3 is CAISDGGGQPQHF. As DNA, the CDR3 is TGTGCCATCAGTGATGGCGGGGGTCAGCCCCAGCATTTT.